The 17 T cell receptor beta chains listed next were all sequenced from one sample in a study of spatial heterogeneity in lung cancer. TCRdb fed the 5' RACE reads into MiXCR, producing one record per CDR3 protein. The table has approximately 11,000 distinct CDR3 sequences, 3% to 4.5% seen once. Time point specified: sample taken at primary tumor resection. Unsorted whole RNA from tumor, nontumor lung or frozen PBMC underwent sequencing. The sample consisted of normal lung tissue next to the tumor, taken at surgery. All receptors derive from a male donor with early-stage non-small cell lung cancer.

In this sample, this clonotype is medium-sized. CDR3 DNA sequence: TGTGCCAGCAGCTCCTGGGCCAGCGGAGGAGATACGCAGTATTTT. This gives the protein CASSSWASGGDTQYF. V gene TRBV7-9 combines with J gene TRBJ2-3; D perhaps matches TRBD2 (5 bases). The CDR3 covers 15 residues. Looked up from germline, CDR1 is SEHNR and CDR2 is FQNEAQ (reference sequence). V dropped 4 bases and J dropped 5 bases, with 16 bases sitting between them.

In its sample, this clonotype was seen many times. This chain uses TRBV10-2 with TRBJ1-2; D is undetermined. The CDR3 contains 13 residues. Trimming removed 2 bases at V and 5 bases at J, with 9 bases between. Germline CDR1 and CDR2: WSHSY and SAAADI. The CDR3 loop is CASSEDGKYGYTF. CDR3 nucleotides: TGCGCCAGCAGTGAGGACGGGAAGTATGGCTACACCTTC.

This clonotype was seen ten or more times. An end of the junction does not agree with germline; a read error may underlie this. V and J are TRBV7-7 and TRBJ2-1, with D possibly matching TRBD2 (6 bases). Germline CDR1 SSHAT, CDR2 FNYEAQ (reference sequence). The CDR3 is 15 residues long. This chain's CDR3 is CASSPGPGAYNEQFF. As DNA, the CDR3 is TGTGCTAGCAGCCCAGGGCCGGGGGCCTACAATGAGCAGTTCTTC.

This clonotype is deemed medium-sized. The CDR3 here is CASSITSTSTDTQYF. The CDR3 DNA follows: TGTGCCAGTTCCATTACTAGCACCAGCACAGATACGCAGTATTTT. This rearrangement joins TRBV19 to TRBJ2-3; D might be TRBD2 (6 bases). Per germline, CDR1 LNHDA and CDR2 SQIVND (reference sequence). The germline V and J ends were trimmed by 8 bases and 0 bases, with 15 bases remaining between them. The CDR3 spans 15 residues.

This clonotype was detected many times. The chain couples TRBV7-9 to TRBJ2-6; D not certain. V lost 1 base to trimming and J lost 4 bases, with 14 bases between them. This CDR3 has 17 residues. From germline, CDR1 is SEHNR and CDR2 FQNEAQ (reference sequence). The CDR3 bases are TGTGCCAGCAGCTTAGACCTGCTGTATACCGGGGCCAACGTCCTGACTTTC. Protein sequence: CASSLDLLYTGANVLTF.

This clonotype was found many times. The CDR3 DNA follows: TGTGCCAGCAGTTACCCCGGGACTAGCGGGAGGTCCTACGAGCAGTACTTC. Its translation is CASSYPGTSGRSYEQYF. The genes are TRBV12-3 or TRBV12-4 and TRBJ2-7, with 15 bases matching TRBD2. With V trimmed by 4 bases and J by 1 base, 5 bases remained unmatched. The CDR3 runs to 17 residues.

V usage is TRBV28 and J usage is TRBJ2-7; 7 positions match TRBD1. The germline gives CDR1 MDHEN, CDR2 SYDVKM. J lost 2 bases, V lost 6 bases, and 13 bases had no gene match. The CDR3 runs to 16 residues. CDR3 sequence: CASRTLRTGNTYEQYF. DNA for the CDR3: TGTGCCAGCAGGACGCTGCGGACAGGAAATACCTACGAGCAGTACTTC.

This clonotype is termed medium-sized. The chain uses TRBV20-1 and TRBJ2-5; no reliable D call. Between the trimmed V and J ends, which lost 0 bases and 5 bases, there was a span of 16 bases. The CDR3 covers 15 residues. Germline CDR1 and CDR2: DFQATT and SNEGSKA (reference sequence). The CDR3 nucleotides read TGCAGTGCTAGAGATCCCGCGGTCGCCTGGGAGACCCAGTACTTC. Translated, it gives CSARDPAVAWETQYF.

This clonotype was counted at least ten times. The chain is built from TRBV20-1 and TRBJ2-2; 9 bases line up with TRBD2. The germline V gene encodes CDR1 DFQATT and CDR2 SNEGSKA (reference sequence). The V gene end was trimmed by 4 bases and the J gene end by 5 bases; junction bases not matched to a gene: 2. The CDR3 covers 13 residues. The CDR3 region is CSATSGETGELFF. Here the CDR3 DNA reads TGCAGTGCTACTAGCGGGGAGACCGGGGAGCTGTTTTTT.

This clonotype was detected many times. This CDR3 is CASSSPGFYGYTF. As DNA, the CDR3 is TGTGCCAGCAGTTCGCCGGGGTTCTATGGCTACACCTTC. V and J are TRBV6-2 or TRBV6-3 and TRBJ1-2; D unresolved. Germline CDR1 and CDR2: MNHEY and SVGEGT. Trimming stripped 4 bases from V and 4 bases from J, with 10 bases between. The CDR3 has 13 amino acids.

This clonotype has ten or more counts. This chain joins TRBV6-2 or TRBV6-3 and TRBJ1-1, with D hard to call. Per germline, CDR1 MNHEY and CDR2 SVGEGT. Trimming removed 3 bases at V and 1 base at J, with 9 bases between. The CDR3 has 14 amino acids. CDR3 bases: TGTGCCAGCAGTTATACGCGGAGGAACACTGAAGCTTTCTTT. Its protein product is CASSYTRRNTEAFF.

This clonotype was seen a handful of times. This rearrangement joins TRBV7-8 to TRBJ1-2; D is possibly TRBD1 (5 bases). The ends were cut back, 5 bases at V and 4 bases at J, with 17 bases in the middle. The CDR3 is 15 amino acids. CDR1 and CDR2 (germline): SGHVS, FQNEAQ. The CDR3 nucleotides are TGTGCCAGCAGCCTGGCCCCCACAGGAGTCTATGGCTACACCTTC. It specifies CASSLAPTGVYGYTF.

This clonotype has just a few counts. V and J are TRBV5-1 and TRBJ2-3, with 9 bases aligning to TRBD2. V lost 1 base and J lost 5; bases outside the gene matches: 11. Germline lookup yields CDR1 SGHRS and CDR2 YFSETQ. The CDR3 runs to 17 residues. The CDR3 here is CASSLSRSGRTGDTQYF. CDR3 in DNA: TGCGCCAGCAGCTTGTCGAGGAGCGGGAGGACAGGAGATACGCAGTATTTT.

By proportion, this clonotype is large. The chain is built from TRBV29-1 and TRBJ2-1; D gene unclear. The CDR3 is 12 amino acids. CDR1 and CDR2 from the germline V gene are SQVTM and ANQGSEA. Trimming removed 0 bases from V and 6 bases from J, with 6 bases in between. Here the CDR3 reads CSVEERSNEQFF. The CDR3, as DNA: TGCAGCGTTGAAGAGCGGAGCAATGAGCAGTTCTTC.

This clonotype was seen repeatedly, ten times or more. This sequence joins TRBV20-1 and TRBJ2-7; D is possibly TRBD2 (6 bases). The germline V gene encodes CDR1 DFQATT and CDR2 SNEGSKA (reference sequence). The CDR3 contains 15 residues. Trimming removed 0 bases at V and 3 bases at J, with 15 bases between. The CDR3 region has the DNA TGCAGTGCTAGAGATCCGGCGGGAACGAACTACGAGCAGTACTTC. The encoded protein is CSARDPAGTNYEQYF.

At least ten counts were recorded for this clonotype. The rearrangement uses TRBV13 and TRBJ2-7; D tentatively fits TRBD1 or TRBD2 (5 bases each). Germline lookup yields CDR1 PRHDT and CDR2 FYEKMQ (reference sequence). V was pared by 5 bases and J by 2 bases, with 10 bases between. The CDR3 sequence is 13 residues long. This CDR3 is CASSPRGAYEQYF. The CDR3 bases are TGTGCCAGCAGCCCAAGGGGAGCCTACGAGCAGTACTTC.

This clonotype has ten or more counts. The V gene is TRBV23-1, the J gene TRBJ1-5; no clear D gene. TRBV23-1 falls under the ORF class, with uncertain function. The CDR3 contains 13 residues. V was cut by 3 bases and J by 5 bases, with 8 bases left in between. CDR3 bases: TGCGCCAGCAGTCAGACTAATTATCAGCCCCAGCATTTT. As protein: CASSQTNYQPQHF.